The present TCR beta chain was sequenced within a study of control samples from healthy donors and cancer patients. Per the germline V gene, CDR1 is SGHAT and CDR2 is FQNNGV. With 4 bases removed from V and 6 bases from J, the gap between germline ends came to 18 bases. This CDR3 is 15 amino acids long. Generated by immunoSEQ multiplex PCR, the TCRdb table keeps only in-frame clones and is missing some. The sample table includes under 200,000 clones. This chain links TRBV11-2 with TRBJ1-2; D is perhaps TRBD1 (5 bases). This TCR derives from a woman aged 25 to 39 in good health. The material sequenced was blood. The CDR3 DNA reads TGTGCCAGCAGCTCGATTCAGGGAATCTGGGATGGCTACACCTTC. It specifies CASSSIQGIWDGYTF.